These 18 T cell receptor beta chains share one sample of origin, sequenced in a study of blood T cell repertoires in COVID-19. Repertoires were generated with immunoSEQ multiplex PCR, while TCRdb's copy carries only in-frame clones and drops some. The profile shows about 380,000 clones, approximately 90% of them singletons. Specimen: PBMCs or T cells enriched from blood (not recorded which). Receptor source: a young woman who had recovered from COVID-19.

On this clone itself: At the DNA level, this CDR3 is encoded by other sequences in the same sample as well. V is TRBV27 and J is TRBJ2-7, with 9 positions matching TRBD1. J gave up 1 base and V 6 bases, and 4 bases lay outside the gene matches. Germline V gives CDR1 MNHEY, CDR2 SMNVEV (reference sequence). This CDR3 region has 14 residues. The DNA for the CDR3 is TGTGCCAGCAGCCTGGGACAGGGTTCCTACGAGCAGTACTTC. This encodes CASSLGQGSYEQYF.

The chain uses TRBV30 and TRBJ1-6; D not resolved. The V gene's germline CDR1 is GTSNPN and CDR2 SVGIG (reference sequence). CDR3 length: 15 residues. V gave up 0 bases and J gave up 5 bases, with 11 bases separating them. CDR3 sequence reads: CAWSVSFRDNSPLHF. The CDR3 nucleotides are TGTGCCTGGAGTGTATCCTTCCGGGATAATTCACCCCTCCACTTT.

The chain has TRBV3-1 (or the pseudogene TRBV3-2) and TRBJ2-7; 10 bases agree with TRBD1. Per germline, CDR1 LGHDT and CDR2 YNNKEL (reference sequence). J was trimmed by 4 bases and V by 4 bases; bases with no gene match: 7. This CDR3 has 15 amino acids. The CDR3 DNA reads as TGTGCCAGCAGCCGGGCCGGGACAGGGGCATACGAGCAGTACTTC. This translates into CASSRAGTGAYEQYF.

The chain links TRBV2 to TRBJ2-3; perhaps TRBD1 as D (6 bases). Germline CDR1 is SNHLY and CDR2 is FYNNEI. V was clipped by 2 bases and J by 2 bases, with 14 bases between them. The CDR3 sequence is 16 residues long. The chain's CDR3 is CASSERGRGHTDTQYF. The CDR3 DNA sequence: TGTGCCAGCAGTGAACGGGGACGGGGACACACAGATACGCAGTATTTT.

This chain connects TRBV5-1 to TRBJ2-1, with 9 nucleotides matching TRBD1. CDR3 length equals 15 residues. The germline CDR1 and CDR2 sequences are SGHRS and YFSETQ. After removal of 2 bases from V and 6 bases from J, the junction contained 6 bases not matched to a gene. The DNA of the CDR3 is TGCGCCAGCAGCTTTCCGGGACAGGGCTTCAATGAGCAGTTCTTC. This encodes CASSFPGQGFNEQFF.

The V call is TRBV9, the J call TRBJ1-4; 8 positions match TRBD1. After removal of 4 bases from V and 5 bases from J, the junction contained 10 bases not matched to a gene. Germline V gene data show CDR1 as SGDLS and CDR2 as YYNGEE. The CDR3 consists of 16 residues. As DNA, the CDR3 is TGTGCCAGCAGCCCAGACAGGGGCAGGATCAATGAAAAACTGTTTTTT. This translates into CASSPDRGRINEKLFF.

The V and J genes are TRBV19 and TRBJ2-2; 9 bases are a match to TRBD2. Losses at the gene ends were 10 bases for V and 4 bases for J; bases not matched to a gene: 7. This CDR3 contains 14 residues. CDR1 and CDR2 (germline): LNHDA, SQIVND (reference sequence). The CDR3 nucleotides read TGTGCCACCCGACTAGCGGAACTCACCGGGGAGCTGTTTTTT. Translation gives CATRLAELTGELFF.

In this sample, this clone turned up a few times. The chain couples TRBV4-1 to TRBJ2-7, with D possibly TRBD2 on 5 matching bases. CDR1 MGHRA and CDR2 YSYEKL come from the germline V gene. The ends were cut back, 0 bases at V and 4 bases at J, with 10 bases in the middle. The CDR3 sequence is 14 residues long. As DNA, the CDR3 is TGCGCCAGCAGCCAAGATGGGGAGTCGTACGAGCAGTACTTC. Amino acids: CASSQDGESYEQYF.

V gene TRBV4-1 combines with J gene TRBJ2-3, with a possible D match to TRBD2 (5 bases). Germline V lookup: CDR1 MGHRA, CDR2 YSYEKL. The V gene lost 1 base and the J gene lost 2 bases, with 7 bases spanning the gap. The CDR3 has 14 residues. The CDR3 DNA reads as TGCGCCAGCAGCCAAGGAGGGTTCACAGATACGCAGTATTTT. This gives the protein CASSQGGFTDTQYF.

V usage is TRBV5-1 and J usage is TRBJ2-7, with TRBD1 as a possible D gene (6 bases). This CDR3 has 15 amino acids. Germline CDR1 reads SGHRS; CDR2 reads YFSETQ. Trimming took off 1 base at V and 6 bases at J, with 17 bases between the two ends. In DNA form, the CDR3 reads TGCGCCAGCAGCTTGACGCAGGGGAAGGTTTTCGAGCAGTACTTC. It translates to CASSLTQGKVFEQYF.

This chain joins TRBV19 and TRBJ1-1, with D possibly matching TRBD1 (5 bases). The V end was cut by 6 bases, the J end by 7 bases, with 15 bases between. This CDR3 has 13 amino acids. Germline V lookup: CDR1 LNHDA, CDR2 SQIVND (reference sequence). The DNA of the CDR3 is TGTGCCAGTAGGGATCAGGGAAACCGTGAAGCTTTCTTT. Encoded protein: CASRDQGNREAFF.

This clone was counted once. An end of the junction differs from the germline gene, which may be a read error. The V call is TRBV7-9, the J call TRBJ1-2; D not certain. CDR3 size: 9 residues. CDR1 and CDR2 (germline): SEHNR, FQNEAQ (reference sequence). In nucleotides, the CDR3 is TGTGCCAGCAGGGAGAGGGTGCACTTC. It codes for CASRERVHF.

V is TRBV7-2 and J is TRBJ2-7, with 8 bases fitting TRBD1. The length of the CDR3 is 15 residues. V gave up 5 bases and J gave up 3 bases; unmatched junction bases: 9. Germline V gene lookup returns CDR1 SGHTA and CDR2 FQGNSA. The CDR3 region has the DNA TGTGCCAGCAGCCTCCGGACAGGGTTCAGCTACGAGCAGTACTTC. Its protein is CASSLRTGFSYEQYF.

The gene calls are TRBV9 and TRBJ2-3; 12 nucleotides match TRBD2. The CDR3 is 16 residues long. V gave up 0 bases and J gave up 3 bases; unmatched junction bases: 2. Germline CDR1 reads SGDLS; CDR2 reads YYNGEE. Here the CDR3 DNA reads TGTGCCAGCAGCGTAGCTACTAGCGGGGGGACAGATACGCAGTATTTT. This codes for CASSVATSGGTDTQYF.

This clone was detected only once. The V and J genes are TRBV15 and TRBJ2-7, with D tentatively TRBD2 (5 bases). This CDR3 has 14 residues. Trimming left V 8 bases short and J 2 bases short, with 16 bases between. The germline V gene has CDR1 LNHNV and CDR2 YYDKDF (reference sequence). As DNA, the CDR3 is TGTGCCACCGAAGGTGGGAGTGGGGCCTACGAGCAGTACTTC. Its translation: CATEGGSGAYEQYF.

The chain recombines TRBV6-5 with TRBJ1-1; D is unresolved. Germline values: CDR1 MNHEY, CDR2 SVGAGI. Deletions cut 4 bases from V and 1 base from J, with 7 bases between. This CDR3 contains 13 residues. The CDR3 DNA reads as TGTGCCAGCAGTTCACGGGAGAACACTGAAGCTTTCTTT. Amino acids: CASSSRENTEAFF.

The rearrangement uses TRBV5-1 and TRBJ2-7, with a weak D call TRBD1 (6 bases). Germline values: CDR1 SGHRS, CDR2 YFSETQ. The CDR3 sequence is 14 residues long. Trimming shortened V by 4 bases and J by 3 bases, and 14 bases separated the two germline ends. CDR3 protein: CASSQGMLGYEQYF. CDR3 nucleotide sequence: TGCGCCAGCAGCCAGGGGATGCTTGGCTACGAGCAGTACTTC.

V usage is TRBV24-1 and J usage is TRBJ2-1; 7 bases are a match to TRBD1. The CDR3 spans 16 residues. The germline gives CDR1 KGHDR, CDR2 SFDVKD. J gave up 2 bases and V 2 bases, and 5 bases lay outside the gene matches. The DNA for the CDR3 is TGTGCCACCAGTGATTCCGGACAGGTGACCTACAATGAGCAGTTCTTC. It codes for CATSDSGQVTYNEQFF.